A single sample gave rise to the 10 T cell receptor beta chains below, sequenced in a study of CD8 T cells in Susac syndrome. RNA totalling roughly 0.45 to 1 ug underwent reverse transcription with random hexamers. Each CDR3 protein is one row after TCRdb ran MiXCR on the immunoSEQ multiplex PCR reads. Of about 120,000 distinct CDR3 sequences listed, over 90% were seen once; the top ten hold roughly 0.14%. Sequenced input: CD4+ T cells from PBMCs. The receptors derive from a human donor with Susac syndrome.

This clonotype turned up a few times. The rearrangement uses TRBV19 and TRBJ2-1; D gene uncertain. V was shortened by 8 bases and J by 6 bases, with 8 bases between the two germline ends. Germline assignment: CDR1 LNHDA and CDR2 SQIVND (reference sequence). This CDR3 comprises 11 residues. The CDR3 sequence: CASSLANEQFF. The CDR3 region has the DNA TGTGCCAGTTCTTTGGCCAATGAGCAGTTCTTC.

This chain joins TRBV7-9 and TRBJ2-7, with a possible D match to TRBD1 (6 bases). Germline CDR1 SEHNR, CDR2 FQNEAQ (reference sequence). V lost 1 base and J 2 bases, leaving 9 bases between the germline ends. The CDR3 runs to 14 residues. In DNA, the CDR3 is TGTGCCAGCAGCTTAGGGACAGATACCTACGAGCAGTACTTC. This translates into CASSLGTDTYEQYF.

CDR3 sequence (DNA): TGTGCCAGCAGTCATCAACCGGGACAGGGGATCTACGAGCAGTACTTC. Protein sequence: CASSHQPGQGIYEQYF. This chain connects TRBV28 to TRBJ2-7, with TRBD1 matching over 10 bases. Trimming cost V 5 bases and J 3 bases; bases outside gene matches: 10. The CDR3 length is 16 residues. The germline gives CDR1 MDHEN, CDR2 SYDVKM.

The V gene is TRBV24-1, the J gene TRBJ2-5, with D perhaps matching TRBD2 (6 bases). Germline CDR1 and CDR2: KGHDR and SFDVKD. Trimming shortened V by 4 bases and J by 5 bases, and 13 bases separated the two germline ends. This CDR3 contains 14 residues. Here the CDR3 DNA reads TGTGCCACCAGTGACAACCTAGCGTCGGAGACCCAGTACTTC. Its translation is CATSDNLASETQYF.

The chain couples TRBV20-1 to TRBJ2-4; D not resolved. The V gene's germline CDR1 is DFQATT and CDR2 SNEGSKA (reference sequence). Trimming took off 5 bases at V and 6 bases at J, with 11 bases between the two ends. CDR3 length: 12 residues. The CDR3 is CSADLTLNIQYF. The CDR3 coding sequence is TGCAGTGCTGATCTTACCCTAAACATTCAGTACTTC.

CDR3 DNA sequence: TGTGCCACCAGCAGAGCCGGGACATCGAACACTGAAGCTTTCTTT. Protein product: CATSRAGTSNTEAFF. The chain combines TRBV15 with TRBJ1-1; a possible D gene is TRBD1 (6 bases). The CDR3 has 15 amino acids. The germline gives CDR1 LNHNV, CDR2 YYDKDF (reference sequence). The V gene lost 1 base and the J gene lost 1 base, with 10 bases spanning the gap.

The rearrangement uses TRBV20-1 and TRBJ2-2, with D possibly being TRBD1 (6 bases). V was trimmed by 6 bases and J by 1 base, leaving 18 bases between them. Looked up from germline, CDR1 is DFQATT and CDR2 is SNEGSKA (reference sequence). CDR3 length equals 16 residues. The DNA of the CDR3 is TGCAGTGCCCCAATTTCCGGGACATTGAACACCGGGGAGCTGTTTTTT. It is translated as CSAPISGTLNTGELFF.

J is TRBJ1-2 and V is TRBV20-1; no definite D call. Trimming left V 0 bases short and J 6 bases short, with 20 bases between. The CDR3 consists of 16 residues. The germline V gene has CDR1 DFQATT and CDR2 SNEGSKA (reference sequence). The CDR3, as DNA: TGCAGTGCTAGAGATCTGTCGCGACACTATACGGATGGCTACACCTTC. This codes for CSARDLSRHYTDGYTF.

The chain carries TRBV20-1 and TRBJ2-6; maybe TRBD1 (6 bases). Germline V CDR1 and CDR2: DFQATT, SNEGSKA (reference sequence). V lost 2 bases and J 4 bases, leaving 9 bases between the germline ends. The CDR3 extends over 14 amino acids. The CDR3 is CSARTGIGANVLTF. The DNA of the CDR3 is TGCAGTGCTAGAACAGGGATAGGGGCCAACGTCCTGACTTTC.

The V and J genes are TRBV4-2 and TRBJ1-2; D is possibly TRBD1 (5 bases). V lost 0 bases and J lost 2, with 10 bases in between. Germline-derived CDR1 and CDR2 are LGHNA and YNFKEQ. The CDR3 consists of 15 residues. In DNA form, the CDR3 reads TGTGCCAGCAGCCAAGATCAAGGGGACAACTATGGCTACACCTTC. This encodes CASSQDQGDNYGYTF.